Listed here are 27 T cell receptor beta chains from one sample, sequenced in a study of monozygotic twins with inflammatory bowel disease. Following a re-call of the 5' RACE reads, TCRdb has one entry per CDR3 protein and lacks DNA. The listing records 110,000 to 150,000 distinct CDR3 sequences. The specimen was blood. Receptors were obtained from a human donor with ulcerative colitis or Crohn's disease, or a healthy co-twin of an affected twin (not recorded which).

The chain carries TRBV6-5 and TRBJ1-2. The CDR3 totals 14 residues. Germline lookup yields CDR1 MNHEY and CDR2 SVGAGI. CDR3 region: CASSSRAGDYGYTF.

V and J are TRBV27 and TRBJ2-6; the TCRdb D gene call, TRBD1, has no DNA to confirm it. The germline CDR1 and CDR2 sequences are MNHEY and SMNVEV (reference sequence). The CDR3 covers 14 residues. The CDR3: CASSPETGAIVLTF.

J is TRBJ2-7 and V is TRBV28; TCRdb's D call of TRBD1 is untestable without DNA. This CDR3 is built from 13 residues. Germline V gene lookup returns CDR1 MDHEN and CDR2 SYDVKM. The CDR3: CASRRDNCYEQYF.

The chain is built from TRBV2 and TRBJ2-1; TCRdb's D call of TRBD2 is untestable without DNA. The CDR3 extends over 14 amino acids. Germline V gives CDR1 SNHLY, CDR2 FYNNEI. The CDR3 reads CASRSLAGPNEQFF.

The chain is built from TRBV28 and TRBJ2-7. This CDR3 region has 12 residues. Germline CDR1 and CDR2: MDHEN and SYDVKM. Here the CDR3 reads CASDDNSYEQYF. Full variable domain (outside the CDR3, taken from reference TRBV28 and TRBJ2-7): DVKVTQSSRYLVKRTGEKVFLECVQDMDHENMFWYRQDPGLGLRLIYFSYDVKMKEKGDIPEGYSVSREKKERFSLILESASTNQTSMYLCASDDNSYEQYFGPGTRLTVT.

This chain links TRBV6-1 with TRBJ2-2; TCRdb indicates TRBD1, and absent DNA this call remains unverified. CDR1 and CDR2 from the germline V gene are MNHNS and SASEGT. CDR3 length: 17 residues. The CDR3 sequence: CASTLLYRGFNTGELFF.

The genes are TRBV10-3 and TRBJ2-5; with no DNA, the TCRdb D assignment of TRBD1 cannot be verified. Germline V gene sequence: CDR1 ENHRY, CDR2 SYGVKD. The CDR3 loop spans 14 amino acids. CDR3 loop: CAISGKGRQETQYF.

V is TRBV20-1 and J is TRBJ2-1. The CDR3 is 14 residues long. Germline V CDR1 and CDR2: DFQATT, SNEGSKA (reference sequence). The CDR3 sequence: CSARQTSSYNEQFF.

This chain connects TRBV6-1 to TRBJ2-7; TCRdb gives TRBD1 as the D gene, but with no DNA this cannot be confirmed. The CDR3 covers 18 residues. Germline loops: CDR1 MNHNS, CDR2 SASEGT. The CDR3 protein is CASTEPNAWGIAPYEQYF.

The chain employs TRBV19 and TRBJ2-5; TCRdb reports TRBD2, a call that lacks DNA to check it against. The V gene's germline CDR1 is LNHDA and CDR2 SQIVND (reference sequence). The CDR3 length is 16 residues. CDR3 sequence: CASSRGTSGRGETQYF.

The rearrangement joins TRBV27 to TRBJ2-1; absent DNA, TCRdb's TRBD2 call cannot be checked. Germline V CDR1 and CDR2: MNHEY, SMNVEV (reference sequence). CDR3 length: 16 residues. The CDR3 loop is CASSLFLAGVYNEQFF.

The CDR3 spells CASSLTAGSPLHF. The V call is TRBV5-1, the J call TRBJ1-6. Germline CDR1 SGHRS, CDR2 YFSETQ. This CDR3 is built from 13 residues.

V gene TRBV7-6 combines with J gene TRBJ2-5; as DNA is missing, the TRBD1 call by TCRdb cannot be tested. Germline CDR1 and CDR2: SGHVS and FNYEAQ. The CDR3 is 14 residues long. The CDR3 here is CASSYTGGQETQYF.

The CDR3 sequence: CASSWGTSGIYNEQFF. The chain recombines TRBV5-1 with TRBJ2-1; the TRBD2 assignment by TCRdb is unverifiable without DNA. CDR1 SGHRS and CDR2 YFSETQ come from the germline V gene. The CDR3 has 16 amino acids.

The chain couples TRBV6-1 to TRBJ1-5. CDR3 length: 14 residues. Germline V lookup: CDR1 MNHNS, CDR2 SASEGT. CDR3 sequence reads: CASMGSYSNQPQHF.

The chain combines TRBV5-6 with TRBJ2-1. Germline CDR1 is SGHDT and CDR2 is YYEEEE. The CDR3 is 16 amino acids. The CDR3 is CASSLGWAGLYNEQFF.

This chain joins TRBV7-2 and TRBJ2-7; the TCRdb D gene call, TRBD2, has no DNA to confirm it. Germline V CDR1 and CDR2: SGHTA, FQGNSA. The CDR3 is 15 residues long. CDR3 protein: CASSFRTSGSYEQYF.

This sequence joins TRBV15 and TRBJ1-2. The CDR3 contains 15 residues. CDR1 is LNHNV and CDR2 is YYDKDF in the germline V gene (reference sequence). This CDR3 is CATSRDPSSYYGYTF.

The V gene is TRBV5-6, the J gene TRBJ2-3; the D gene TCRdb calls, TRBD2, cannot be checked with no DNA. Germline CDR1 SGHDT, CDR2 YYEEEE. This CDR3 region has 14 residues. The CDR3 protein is CATSRLAITDTQYF.

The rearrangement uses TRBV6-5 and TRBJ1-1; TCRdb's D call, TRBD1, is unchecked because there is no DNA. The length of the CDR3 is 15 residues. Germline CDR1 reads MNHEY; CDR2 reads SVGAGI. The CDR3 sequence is CASSSYWTGDTEAFF.

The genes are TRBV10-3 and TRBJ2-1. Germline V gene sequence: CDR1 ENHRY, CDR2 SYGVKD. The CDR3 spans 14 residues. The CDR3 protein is CAINEGGSYNEQFF.

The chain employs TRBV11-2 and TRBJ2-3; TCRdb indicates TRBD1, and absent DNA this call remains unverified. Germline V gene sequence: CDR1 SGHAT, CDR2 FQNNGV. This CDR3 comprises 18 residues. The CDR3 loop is CASSLIRGWSTSTDTQYF.

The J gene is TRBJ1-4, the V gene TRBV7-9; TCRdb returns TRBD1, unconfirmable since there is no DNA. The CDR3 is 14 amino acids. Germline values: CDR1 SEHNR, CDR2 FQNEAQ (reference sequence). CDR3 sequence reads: CASSGGQGYGKLFF. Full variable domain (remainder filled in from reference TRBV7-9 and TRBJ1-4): DTGVSQNPRHKITKRGQNVTFRCDPISEHNRLYWYRQTLGQGPEFLTYFQNEAQLEKSRLLSDRFSAERPKGSFSTLEIQRTEQGDSAMYLCASSGGQGYGKLFFGSGTQLSVL.

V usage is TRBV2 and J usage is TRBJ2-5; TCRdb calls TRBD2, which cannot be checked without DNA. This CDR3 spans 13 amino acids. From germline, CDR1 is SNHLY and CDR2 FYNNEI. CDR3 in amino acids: CASSPGLQETQYF.

The CDR3 sequence is CASTPIRTGGQETQYF. The V call is TRBV6-1, the J call TRBJ2-5; TCRdb's D call of TRBD1 is untestable without DNA. Germline V gene lookup returns CDR1 MNHNS and CDR2 SASEGT. The CDR3 length is 16 residues.

This CDR3 is CASSLFRARGSNEQFF. The genes are TRBV13 and TRBJ2-1; TCRdb returns TRBD2, unconfirmable since there is no DNA. This CDR3 region has 16 residues. Germline loops: CDR1 PRHDT, CDR2 FYEKMQ (reference sequence).

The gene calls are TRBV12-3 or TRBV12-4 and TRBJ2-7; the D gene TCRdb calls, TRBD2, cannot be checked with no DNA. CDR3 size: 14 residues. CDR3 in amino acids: CASSLTLAGYEQYF.